The 20 T cell receptor beta chains presented below share a single source sample, sequenced in a study of tumor-infiltrating lymphocytes in primary liver carcinoma. Germline DNA was also extracted, and blood RNA derived from unsorted whole blood. A constant-region primer primed TCR beta cDNA synthesis from 400 to 550 ng of total RNA. ARM-PCR, slightly modified, supplied the TCR beta libraries through three nested multiplex PCR rounds. Both of the initial two PCR rounds ran for roughly 11 cycles and employed TRBV1-TRBV30 forward primers alongside a C-beta reverse primer. TCRdb fed the multiplex PCR reads into MiXCR, producing one record per CDR3 protein. The table includes 200,000 or so distinct CDR3 sequences, less than 75% detected once. The specimen was peripheral blood. The receptors stem from a woman aged 60-75 years with primary liver carcinoma and hepatitis B virus infection.

This clonotype has only a few counts. It may be a read error: a sequence one base away is much more abundant. The rearrangement uses TRBV29-1 and TRBJ2-3, with 10 positions matching TRBD2. V was clipped by 3 bases and J by 5 bases; unmatched bases: 8. This CDR3 has 15 residues. CDR1 SQVTM and CDR2 ANQGSEA come from the germline V gene. CDR3 in amino acids: CSVDLAGVSIDTQYF. For the CDR3, the DNA is TGCAGCGTTGACCTAGCGGGAGTATCTATAGATACGCAGTATTTT.

Remarks on this clonotype: Since the CDR3 does not end with the conserved phenylalanine or tryptophan, this likely comes from a read error. The chain joins TRBV11-2 to TRBJ2-1, with 14 bases aligning to TRBD2. CDR3 size: 16 residues. Per germline, CDR1 SGHAT and CDR2 FQNNGV. CDR3 amino acids: CGSSRGTSGSLNEQFL. DNA for the CDR3: TGTGGCAGCAGCCGCGGGACTAGCGGGAGTCTAAATGAGCAGTTCCTC.

This clonotype was recorded a few times. This chain connects TRBV5-5 to TRBJ1-5; no clear D. V lost 2 bases to trimming and J lost 1 base, with 10 bases between them. The germline CDR1 and CDR2 sequences are SGHKS and YYEKEE (reference sequence). This CDR3 has 15 residues. CDR3 amino acids: CASSLVERSNQPQHF. The CDR3 DNA reads as TGTGCCAGCAGCTTAGTCGAGAGGAGCAATCAGCCCCAGCATTTT.

This clonotype was seen a few times. This chain links TRBV30 with TRBJ2-2; 7 bases align to TRBD1. The germline gives CDR1 GTSNPN, CDR2 SVGIG (reference sequence). V lost 3 bases to trimming and J lost 3 bases; unmatched junction nucleotides: 7. The CDR3 length is 15 residues. The CDR3 sequence is CAWRTPGTDTGELFF. CDR3 coding DNA: TGTGCCTGGAGGACCCCTGGGACAGACACCGGGGAGCTGTTTTTT.

In this sample, this clonotype turned up a few times. This sequence joins TRBV13 and TRBJ2-7, with no clear D. The germline CDR1 and CDR2 sequences are PRHDT and FYEKMQ (reference sequence). This CDR3 is built from 13 residues. Trimming removed 1 base at V and 5 bases at J, with 9 bases between. The CDR3 here is CASSLVGRDEQYF. CDR3 bases: TGTGCCAGCAGCTTAGTAGGCAGAGACGAGCAGTACTTC.

This clonotype has only a few counts. The chain carries TRBV13 and TRBJ1-5; no clear D. Trimming took 0 bases from V and 6 from J, leaving 12 bases between them. The length of the CDR3 is 15 residues. CDR1 and CDR2 (germline): PRHDT, FYEKMQ (reference sequence). CDR3 protein: CASSLGRGVGQPQHF. The CDR3 DNA reads as TGTGCCAGCAGCTTAGGCCGAGGAGTCGGTCAGCCCCAGCATTTT. Complete variable domain (other parts from reference TRBV13 and TRBJ1-5): AAGVIQSPRHLIKEKRETATLKCYPIPRHDTVYWYQQGPGQDPQFLISFYEKMQSDKGSIPDRFSAQQFSDYHSELNMSSLELGDSALYFCASSLGRGVGQPQHFGDGTRLSIL.

This clonotype turned up a few times. The V gene is TRBV6-1, the J gene TRBJ1-4, with unresolved D. CDR3 size: 14 residues. Between the trimmed V and J ends, which lost 8 bases and 0 bases, there was a span of 10 bases. Germline-derived CDR1 and CDR2 are MNHNS and SASEGT. The CDR3 protein is CASRTAATNEKLFF. In DNA form, the CDR3 reads TGTGCCAGCCGGACGGCTGCAACTAATGAAAAACTGTTTTTT.

A remark on this clonotype: The conserved phenylalanine or tryptophan normally closing the CDR3 is absent here, so this likely arose from a read error. Because the CDR3's place on the DNA is in doubt, the DNA is left out and the CDR3 is given as listed by TCRdb. CDR3 region: CASSLGLQNYAL. V is TRBV12-3 or TRBV12-4 and J is TRBJ1-2. Both ends counted, the CDR3 spans 12 residues.

Concerning this clonotype itself: The junction does not match germline at one end; this may be a read error. This chain joins TRBV11-2 and TRBJ2-5; tentatively, D is TRBD2 (5 bases). Germline V gene data show CDR1 as SGHAT and CDR2 as FQNNGV. CDR3 size: 14 residues. CDR3 nucleotides: TGTGCCAACAGCGCACAGACAAGTGGGGAGAGCCAGTACTTC. This translates into CANSAQTSGESQYF. The full variable domain, completed using reference TRBV11-2 and TRBJ2-5, is EAGVAQSPRYKIIEKRQSVAFWCNPISGHATLYWYQQILGQGPKLLIQFQNNGVVDDSQLPKDRFSAERLKGVDSTLKIQPAKLEDSAVYLCANSAQTSGESQYFGPGTRLLVL.

The chain combines TRBV5-1 with TRBJ2-3; 9 bases are a match to TRBD2. The CDR3 is made up of 16 amino acids. V shed 0 bases, J shed 5 bases, and the junction held 7 bases outside the gene matches. The germline gives CDR1 SGHRS, CDR2 YFSETQ. CDR3 nucleotides: TGCGCCAGCAGCTTGGTAGTAGCGGGAGTTGGAGATACGCAGTATTTT. Translating gives CASSLVVAGVGDTQYF.

The chain is built from TRBV5-4 and TRBJ1-5; the D gene is possibly TRBD1 (6 bases). V was pared by 5 bases and J by 5 bases, with 11 bases between. CDR1 SGHNT and CDR2 YYREEE come from the germline V gene (reference sequence). The CDR3 has 13 residues. CDR3 in DNA: TGTGCCAGCAGTACTAACAGGGATCAGCCCCAGCATTTT. This translates into CASSTNRDQPQHF.

The chain combines TRBV11-2 with TRBJ2-1, with no clear D. The germline CDR1 and CDR2 sequences are SGHAT and FQNNGV. The CDR3 is 13 amino acids. CDR3 nucleotide sequence: TGTACTAACAGCTTAGACCGGGTAAGAGAGCAGTTCTTC. Its translation is CTNSLDRVREQFF. The full variable domain, with the rest looked up from reference TRBV11-2 and TRBJ2-1, is EAGVAQSPRYKIIEKRQSVAFWCNPISGHATLYWYQQILGQGPKLLIQFQNNGVVDDSQLPKDRFSAERLKGVDSTLKIQPAKLEDSAVYLCTNSLDRVREQFFGPGTRLTVL.

The chain is built from TRBV6-6 and TRBJ1-1; the D gene is possibly TRBD1 (5 bases). V was trimmed by 6 bases and J by 2 bases, leaving 19 bases between them. Per germline, CDR1 MNHNY and CDR2 SVGAGI (reference sequence). The CDR3 has 16 amino acids. CDR3 sequence (DNA): TGTGCCAGCAGCCTAGTCGGACACAGAGAAAACACTGAAGCTTTCTTT. Amino acids: CASSLVGHRENTEAFF.

The chain is built from TRBV4-1 and TRBJ2-1, with 9 bases lining up with TRBD2. This CDR3 is 16 amino acids long. Germline CDR1 reads MGHRA; CDR2 reads YSYEKL. V lost 4 bases and J lost 5; bases outside the gene matches: 9. CDR3 in amino acids: CASSRRSSGSNNEQFF. The DNA of the CDR3 is TGCGCCAGCAGCCGTAGGAGTAGCGGGAGCAACAATGAGCAGTTCTTC.

On this clonotype itself: The junction differs from germline at one of its ends, possibly a read error. The rearrangement joins TRBV6-6 to TRBJ2-7; tentatively, D is TRBD2 (5 bases). CDR3 length equals 14 residues. Germline-derived CDR1 and CDR2 are MNHNY and SVGAGI (reference sequence). CDR3 sequence (DNA): TGTGTCAGCAGTAATCGGCTAGCTTCCTACGAGCAGTACTTC. Protein sequence: CVSSNRLASYEQYF.

The V call is TRBV11-3, the J call TRBJ1-1; the D gene is possibly TRBD1 (5 bases). The CDR3 contains 15 residues. The V gene's germline CDR1 is SGHNT and CDR2 YENEEA. V lost 5 bases and J 13 bases, leaving 26 bases between the germline ends. The CDR3 DNA reads TGTGCCAGCAGCCCCGGGACCGACTTGAACACTGGAGTTTTCTTT. Protein sequence: CASSPGTDLNTGVFF. Variable domain in full (rest from reference TRBV11-3 and TRBJ1-1): EAGVVQSPRYKIIEKKQPVAFWCNPISGHNTLYWYLQNLGQGPELLIRYENEEAVDDSQLPKDRFSAERLKGVDSTLKIQPAELGDSAVYLCASSPGTDLNTGVFFGQGTRLTVV.

To note about this clonotype: A read error may explain this, as a much larger clone is one base away. The gene calls are TRBV10-3 and TRBJ2-3; D gene unclear. This CDR3 has 10 amino acids. Deletions cut 10 bases from V and 8 bases from J, with 10 bases between. CDR1 is ENHRY, CDR2 SYGVKD, per germline. CDR3 sequence (DNA): TGTGCCACCCAGAATATTACGCAGTATTTT. Encoded protein: CATQNITQYF.

A note on this clonotype: A much more abundant neighbour one base away suggests this may be a read error. The CDR3 sequence: CASSRSNEQFF. As DNA, the CDR3 is TGTGCCAGCAGCCGAAGTAATGAGCAGTTCTTC. The rearrangement joins TRBV12-3 or TRBV12-4 to TRBJ2-1; no reliable D call. V was cut by 6 bases and J by 7 bases, with 7 bases left in between. There are 11 residues in the CDR3.

The CDR3 DNA reads as TGTGCCAGCAGCTCTACAGCAATCTACGAGCAGTACTTC. Translation gives CASSSTAIYEQYF. The genes are TRBV28 and TRBJ2-7; D not resolved. The germline gives CDR1 MDHEN, CDR2 SYDVKM. The CDR3 consists of 13 residues. Trimming cost V 6 bases and J 3 bases, with 12 bases left between them.

This sequence joins TRBV29-1 and TRBJ1-1; D ambiguous. Germline values: CDR1 SQVTM, CDR2 ANQGSEA. The CDR3 length is 13 residues. The CDR3 DNA follows: TGCGGTCTTGTGAGGGAAAGGAACACTGAAGCTTTCTTT. Protein sequence: CGLVRERNTEAFF. Full variable domain (missing parts from reference TRBV29-1 and TRBJ1-1): SAVISQKPSRDICQRGTSLTIQCQVDSQVTMMFWYRQQPGQSLTLIATANQGSEATYESGFVIDKFPISRPNLTFSTLTVSNMSPEDSSIYLCGLVRERNTEAFFGQGTRLTVV.